This TCR beta chain is drawn from a study of blood T cell repertoires in COVID-19. Study background: Specimens from acute and convalescent COVID-19 originated in the United States, Italy and Spain. From T cells, B-cell-depleted T cells, or PBMCs came the material, which was cDNA or gDNA.

CDR3 length: 21 amino acids. Trimming removed 3 bases at V and 0 bases at J, with 27 bases between. Germline assignment: CDR1 MDHEN and CDR2 SYDVKM. The authors' processing: From reference gene primer amplification, estimates of nucleated cell counts were derived. Some clones are missing from TCRdb's copy, which holds only in-frame ones; the method was immunoSEQ multiplex PCR. Clone size and V and J calls were adopted from that table, with D and trimming inferred from the DNA. Of over 85,000 clones in the sample, 70% to 85% were seen once. V is TRBV28 and J is TRBJ1-3, with a possible D match to TRBD1 (5 bases). The specimen was peripheral blood. This clonotype was obtained from a man aged 60 to 75 with acute or convalescent COVID-19. The CDR3 reads CASSFFSFAGGTPSSGNTIYF. CDR3 in DNA: TGTGCCAGCAGTTTCTTTTCGTTTGCCGGGGGGACCCCGAGCTCTGGAAACACCATATATTTT.